What follows is one T cell receptor (beta chain) and its context. Its antigen is not known. The data belong to a study of cytomegalovirus exposure and HLA in healthy donors. Study-wide results and limits: Clonal expansion, a later analysis showed, was greater in HLA-associated TCR beta chains than in equally common others. Cytomegalovirus association was listed for about 160 TCR beta chains. An analysis that was carried out later associated 16,000 or so TCR beta sequences with HLA alleles at 0.05 false discovery rate.

Trimming at V came to 6 bases and at J to 2 bases, leaving 6 bases not matched to a gene. Germline V gene data show CDR1 as SNHLY and CDR2 as FYNNEI. The CDR3 runs 15 residues. Use of 60 Vbeta and 13 Jbeta primers characterized the PCR. Measured with immunoSEQ multiplex PCR; TCRdb has only the in-frame clones, and not every one. The sample holds about 150,000 clones, about 80% seen once. The sequence derives from a man under 40 in good health and CMV-seropositive. The J gene is TRBJ2-3, the V gene TRBV2, with 9 bases that match TRBD1. Sequencing was performed on PBMCs. CDR3 residues: CASRMTGGFTDTQYF. The CDR3 DNA is TGTGCCAGCAGGATGACAGGGGGTTTCACAGATACGCAGTATTTT.